The 7 T cell receptor beta chains below all came from one sample that was sequenced in a study of T cells in localized non-small cell lung cancer. Repertoires were generated with immunoSEQ multiplex PCR, while TCRdb's copy carries only in-frame clones and drops some. This table has around 29,000 clones, approximately 90% appearing once. This sample comprised peripheral blood, obtained before any cancer treatment. The source of these receptors is a female donor of 60 years or more with stage I lung adenocarcinoma.

This rearrangement joins TRBV6-4 to TRBJ2-5, with D perhaps TRBD2 (5 bases). Germline CDR1 is MRHNA and CDR2 is SNTAGT. The CDR3 extends over 14 amino acids. Trimming left V 6 bases short and J 2 bases short, with 13 bases between. Here the CDR3 DNA reads TGTGCCAGCAGCCCCCCGGGAATACAAGAGACCCAGTACTTC. Protein product: CASSPPGIQETQYF.

This sequence joins TRBV7-2 and TRBJ2-5; 9 nucleotides line up with TRBD1. The junction had 7 bases not matched to a gene; V was cut back by 5 bases and J by 3 bases. The CDR3 loop spans 15 amino acids. Germline V gene lookup returns CDR1 SGHTA and CDR2 FQGNSA. The DNA of the CDR3 is TGTGCCAGCAGCCCCCAGGGGACAGGGAAAGAGACCCAGTACTTC. Its translation is CASSPQGTGKETQYF.

The genes are TRBV6-5 and TRBJ2-7, with 9 bases matching TRBD1. Germline V lookup: CDR1 MNHEY, CDR2 SVGAGI. V shed 5 bases, J shed 4 bases, and the junction held 6 bases outside the gene matches. This CDR3 contains 14 residues. For the CDR3, the DNA is TGTGCCAGCAGTCCGGGGACAGGGATATACGAGCAGTACTTC. Protein product: CASSPGTGIYEQYF.

The genes are TRBV11-2 and TRBJ1-1, with no clear D. The V end lost 0 bases, the J end lost 7 bases, and 9 bases lay between the germline ends. CDR1 and CDR2 from the germline V gene are SGHAT and FQNNGV. This CDR3 region has 13 residues. In DNA form, the CDR3 reads TGTGCCAGCAGCTTAGATCGGCGGATTGAAGCTTTCTTT. It encodes CASSLDRRIEAFF.

This sequence joins TRBV14 and TRBJ2-3; tentatively, D is TRBD2 (5 bases). Germline CDR1 and CDR2: SGHDN and FVKESK. The V end lost 4 bases, the J end lost 6 bases, and 14 bases lay between the germline ends. The length of the CDR3 is 14 residues. The CDR3 DNA is TGTGCCAGCAGCCTCCGGACTGGAAGGGATACGCAGTATTTT. Amino acid sequence: CASSLRTGRDTQYF.

About this clone: At the DNA level, this CDR3 is encoded by other sequences in the same sample as well. The chain combines TRBV27 with TRBJ2-7, with D possibly being TRBD1 or TRBD2 (5 bases each). The CDR3 length is 15 residues. The V gene's germline CDR1 is MNHEY and CDR2 SMNVEV (reference sequence). Trimming stripped 9 bases from V and 1 base from J, with 19 bases between. CDR3 sequence: CASCSSGTYSYEQYF. The CDR3 nucleotides read TGTGCCAGTTGTTCCTCCGGGACGTATTCCTACGAGCAGTACTTC.

V gene TRBV7-9 combines with J gene TRBJ2-3; D not certain. The CDR3 contains 14 residues. CDR1 and CDR2 from the germline V gene are SEHNR and FQNEAQ (reference sequence). The V gene lost 2 bases and the J gene lost 0 bases, with 6 bases spanning the gap. The DNA for the CDR3 is TGTGCCAGCAGCTTATACGTCAGCACAGATACGCAGTATTTT. Encoded protein: CASSLYVSTDTQYF.